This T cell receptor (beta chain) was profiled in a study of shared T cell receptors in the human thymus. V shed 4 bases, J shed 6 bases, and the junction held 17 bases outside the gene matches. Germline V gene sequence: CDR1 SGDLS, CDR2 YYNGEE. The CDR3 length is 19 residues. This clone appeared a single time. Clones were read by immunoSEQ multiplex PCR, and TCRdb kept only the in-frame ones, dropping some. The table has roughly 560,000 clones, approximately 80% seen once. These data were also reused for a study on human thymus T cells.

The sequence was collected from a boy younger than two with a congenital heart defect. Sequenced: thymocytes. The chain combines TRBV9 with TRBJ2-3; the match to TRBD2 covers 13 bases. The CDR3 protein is CASSLGDLGTSGTGDTQYF. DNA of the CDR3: TGTGCCAGCAGCTTAGGGGACCTTGGGACTAGCGGGACGGGGGATACGCAGTATTTT.